This T cell receptor beta chain comes out of a study of cytomegalovirus exposure and HLA in healthy donors. The primer mix had 60 Vbeta and 13 Jbeta primers. Data came from immunoSEQ multiplex PCR; TCRdb stores just in-frame clones and leaves some out. The profile shows some 100,000 clones, about four fifths of them singletons. V was trimmed by 2 bases and J by 0 bases, leaving 10 bases between them. Germline V gives CDR1 GTSNPN, CDR2 SVGIG (reference sequence). The CDR3 is 14 amino acids. The study's findings and limits: Some V segments, including TRBV6-2 and TRBV6-3, were excluded as indistinguishable. A later analysis found most CMV-associated TCR beta chains apparently HLA-restricted.

Note on this clone: Its antigen is not identified.

Sequenced sample: PBMCs. The chain joins TRBV30 to TRBJ1-2; weak D call: TRBD1 (6 bases). The TCR originated in a male donor in good health and CMV-seropositive. CDR3 nucleotides: TGTGCCTGGAGTCGGGACACAACTAACTATGGCTACACCTTC. Its translation: CAWSRDTTNYGYTF. Complete variable domain (other parts from reference TRBV30 and TRBJ1-2): SQTIHQWPATLVQPVGSPLSLECTVEGTSNPNLYWYRQAAGRGLQLLFYSVGIGQISSEVPQNLSASRPQDRQFILSSKKLLLSDSGFYLCAWSRDTTNYGYTFGSGTRLTVV.